The 27 T cell receptor beta chains listed next were all sequenced from one sample in a study of T-cell reconstitution after alpha-beta-depleted transplantation in children. Unique molecular identifiers were incorporated during preparation of the TCRbeta library. One entry per CDR3 protein, called by TCRdb with MiXCR from the PCR reads. Among roughly 200,000 distinct CDR3 sequences listed, 13% to 15% were seen once. Specimen: PBMCs from the stem cell graft donor, collected from the stem cell graft. These receptors all stem from a human donor who donated a stem cell graft to a child with acute lymphoblastic leukemia.

This chain links TRBV20-1 with TRBJ1-5; D is uncertain. From germline, CDR1 is DFQATT and CDR2 SNEGSKA (reference sequence). Deletions cut 0 bases from V and 0 bases from J, with 6 bases between. The CDR3 runs to 14 residues. The DNA for the CDR3 is TGCAGTGCTAGAGAGGGGAGTAGCAATCAGCCCCAGCATTTT. Its translation: CSAREGSSNQPQHF.

This clonotype has ten or more counts. This chain uses TRBV5-6 with TRBJ1-6; TRBD1 matches at 10 bases. The germline V gene encodes CDR1 SGHDT and CDR2 YYEEEE. With 4 bases clipped from V and 7 bases from J, the junction kept 5 bases outside the gene matches. The CDR3 totals 15 residues. The CDR3 sequence is CASSRLDRGNSPLHF. The CDR3 DNA reads TGTGCCAGCAGCCGTTTGGACAGGGGGAATTCACCCCTCCACTTT.

In the case of this clonotype: This clone may be a read error of a much larger clone one base away. The chain links TRBV25-1 to TRBJ2-1; 8 nucleotides line up with TRBD1. V dropped 7 bases and J dropped 9; count of bases not matched to a gene: 11. There are 14 residues in the CDR3. Germline CDR1 and CDR2: MGHDK and SYGVNS. CDR3 sequence: CASIGQGWRIEQFF. The CDR3 DNA follows: TGTGCCAGCATTGGACAGGGATGGCGTATTGAGCAGTTCTTC.

In this sample, this clonotype turned up many times. The chain links TRBV20-1 to TRBJ2-1; the match to TRBD2 covers 8 bases. Germline V CDR1 and CDR2: DFQATT, SNEGSKA (reference sequence). This CDR3 has 15 residues. J was trimmed by 0 bases and V by 4 bases; bases with no gene match: 5. CDR3 sequence (DNA): TGCAGTGCTACAACTAGCGGACGCTCCTACAATGAGCAGTTCTTC. It specifies CSATTSGRSYNEQFF.

In its sample, this clonotype was seen many times. The chain links TRBV7-2 to TRBJ2-5; 8 nucleotides agree with TRBD2. There are 14 residues in the CDR3. Germline CDR1 is SGHTA and CDR2 is FQGNSA. The V gene end was trimmed by 3 bases and the J gene end by 3 bases; junction bases not matched to a gene: 3. The CDR3 here is CASSLGLVKETQYF. The CDR3, as DNA: TGTGCCAGCAGCTTGGGACTAGTCAAAGAGACCCAGTACTTC.

This clonotype was detected only a few times. The V call is TRBV7-6, the J call TRBJ2-1; tentatively, D is TRBD2 (7 bases). This CDR3 spans 17 amino acids. CDR1 and CDR2 from the germline V gene are SGHVS and FNYEAQ. The V gene lost 6 bases and the J gene lost 1 base, with 19 bases spanning the gap. The CDR3 bases are TGTGCCAGCAGTTCACAGGGAGCGGGAATGTCCTACAATGAGCAGTTCTTC. Translating gives CASSSQGAGMSYNEQFF.

This clonotype was observed at least ten times. V is TRBV6-1 and J is TRBJ2-1; 7 nucleotides align to TRBD1. The trim removed 8 bases at V and 6 bases at J, leaving 13 bases unmatched. This CDR3 contains 15 residues. Germline CDR1 reads MNHNS; CDR2 reads SASEGT. This CDR3 is CASGDGQAVANEQFF. The CDR3 DNA reads as TGTGCCAGCGGCGACGGACAGGCAGTGGCCAATGAGCAGTTCTTC.

The V gene is TRBV7-9, the J gene TRBJ2-3, with no clear D. Trimming left V 8 bases short and J 2 bases short, with 14 bases between. The CDR3 runs 14 residues. Looked up from germline, CDR1 is SEHNR and CDR2 is FQNEAQ (reference sequence). Here the CDR3 DNA reads TGTGCCAGCGGACCCAACCGGTACACAGATACGCAGTATTTT. It codes for CASGPNRYTDTQYF.

This rearrangement joins TRBV12-3 or TRBV12-4 to TRBJ2-4; D may correspond to TRBD1 or TRBD2 (6 bases each). Trimming shortened V by 0 bases and J by 7 bases, and 13 bases separated the two germline ends. This CDR3 is 15 amino acids long. The CDR3 sequence is CASSLAGLGHNIQYF. The CDR3 region has the DNA TGTGCCAGCAGTTTAGCGGGACTGGGACACAACATTCAGTACTTC.

This clonotype appeared many times. The rearrangement uses TRBV20-1 and TRBJ2-2; D tentatively fits TRBD1 or TRBD2 (6 bases each). V dropped 5 bases and J dropped 4 bases, with 17 bases sitting between them. This CDR3 is built from 15 residues. CDR1 is DFQATT and CDR2 is SNEGSKA in the germline V gene (reference sequence). CDR3 coding DNA: TGCAGTGCTTTGCCCGGAGGGGGTTTCACCGGGGAGCTGTTTTTT. This encodes CSALPGGGFTGELFF.

This clonotype was recorded a few times. The chain couples TRBV5-1 to TRBJ2-7, with D unclear. In germline, CDR1 is SGHRS, CDR2 YFSETQ. CDR3 length: 12 residues. V dropped 2 bases and J dropped 7 bases, with 10 bases sitting between them. CDR3 DNA: TGCGCCAGCAGCTTCGTACCGGAGGAGCAGTACTTC. Translating it yields CASSFVPEEQYF.

This clonotype has ten or more counts. The chain is built from TRBV11-2 and TRBJ2-1; D unclear. The germline V gene has CDR1 SGHAT and CDR2 FQNNGV. This CDR3 has 13 amino acids. Trimming removed 3 bases at V and 5 bases at J, with 8 bases between. The CDR3, as DNA: TGTGCCAGCAGCTTTGACTTCAACAATGAGCAGTTCTTC. This codes for CASSFDFNNEQFF.

This clonotype has ten or more counts. The CDR3 loop reads CSAALPNTEAFF. The DNA of the CDR3 is TGCAGCGCTGCGCTTCCGAACACTGAAGCTTTCTTT. The chain is built from TRBV29-1 and TRBJ1-1; D remains unclear. There are 12 residues in the CDR3. Trimming cost V 7 bases and J 1 base, with 10 bases left between them. The germline CDR1 and CDR2 sequences are SQVTM and ANQGSEA.

The chain has TRBV7-7 and TRBJ2-7; D remains ambiguous. Trimming removed 5 bases from V and 2 bases from J, with 13 bases in between. This CDR3 has 14 amino acids. Germline CDR1 reads SSHAT; CDR2 reads FNYEAQ (reference sequence). The CDR3 DNA reads TGTGCCAGCAGCCCCCGATCCAACCCCTACGAGCAGTACTTC. Translation: CASSPRSNPYEQYF.

The V gene is TRBV7-9, the J gene TRBJ2-1; 8 bases fit TRBD2. The trim removed 3 bases at V and 12 bases at J, leaving 7 bases unmatched. The CDR3 runs to 13 residues. Germline loops: CDR1 SEHNR, CDR2 FQNEAQ (reference sequence). The CDR3 nucleotides read TGTGCCAGCAGCTTCTCGGGGGCGGGGGGGCAGTTCTTC. The encoded protein is CASSFSGAGGQFF.

This clonotype was observed many times. The chain couples TRBV5-1 to TRBJ2-1; 16 positions match TRBD2. V shed 4 bases, J shed 8 bases, and the junction held 6 bases outside the gene matches. There are 16 residues in the CDR3. Germline loops: CDR1 SGHRS, CDR2 YFSETQ. The CDR3 reads CASSPPGLAGGDEQFF. CDR3 bases: TGCGCCAGCAGCCCACCGGGACTAGCGGGAGGGGATGAGCAGTTCTTC.

Comment on this clonotype: Being one base from a much bigger clone, this may be a read error. This chain links TRBV5-1 with TRBJ2-2; a possible D gene is TRBD1 (5 bases). Trimming cost V 9 bases and J 0 bases, with 18 bases left between them. Germline CDR1 reads SGHRS; CDR2 reads YFSETQ. CDR3 length equals 16 residues. The CDR3 is CATTARVDANTGELFF. The CDR3 bases are TGCGCCACCACGGCCAGGGTTGACGCGAACACCGGGGAGCTGTTTTTT.

This clonotype was found once. A much larger clone sits a single nucleotide away, making a read error possible. The chain carries TRBV12-3 or TRBV12-4 and TRBJ2-2; D is ambiguous. Deletions cut 10 bases from V and 1 base from J, with 13 bases between. CDR3 length equals 14 residues. The CDR3 loop is CATSSERNTGELFF. CDR3 coding DNA: TGTGCCACCAGCTCGGAGCGGAACACCGGGGAGCTGTTTTTT.

In its sample, this clonotype was seen many times. The V gene is TRBV5-8, the J gene TRBJ1-2; 7 bases map to TRBD1. Germline V gene data show CDR1 as SGHTS and CDR2 as YDEGEE. V was clipped by 4 bases and J by 5 bases; unmatched bases: 5. The CDR3 has 13 residues. The CDR3 coding sequence is TGTGCCAGCAGCCATGACAGGGCTTATGGCTACACCTTC. It is translated as CASSHDRAYGYTF.

The sample holds many counts of this clonotype. The chain joins TRBV7-9 to TRBJ1-1; 9 positions agree with TRBD1. This CDR3 is built from 15 residues. With V trimmed by 3 bases and J by 1 base, 3 bases remained unmatched. Germline values: CDR1 SEHNR, CDR2 FQNEAQ (reference sequence). CDR3 region: CASSLDRGWNTEAFF. The DNA of the CDR3 is TGTGCCAGCAGCTTGGACAGGGGATGGAACACTGAAGCTTTCTTT.

The table lists this clonotype with a few counts. A much more abundant neighbour one base away suggests this may be a read error. This chain links TRBV5-1 with TRBJ2-1, with D maybe TRBD1 (6 bases). This CDR3 has 15 residues. Germline CDR1 SGHRS, CDR2 YFSETQ. V dropped 0 bases and J dropped 6 bases, with 13 bases sitting between them. The CDR3 loop is CASSLDGTTCNEQFF. The CDR3 region has the DNA TGCGCCAGCAGCTTGGACGGGACAACCTGCAATGAGCAGTTCTTC.

This clonotype was seen repeatedly, ten times or more. The CDR3, as DNA: TGTGCCAGCAGTTACTCGAACCTTGCGGGAGTACACGAGCAGTACTTC. This codes for CASSYSNLAGVHEQYF. The chain couples TRBV6-5 to TRBJ2-7, with 7 bases identical to TRBD2. CDR1 and CDR2 (germline): MNHEY, SVGAGI. V trimming: 0 bases; J trimming: 5 bases; junction bases outside the gene matches: 10. The CDR3 is 16 residues long.

This clonotype was recorded at least ten times. The chain links TRBV7-9 to TRBJ2-3; 8 positions match TRBD2. The CDR3 has 17 residues. The V segment lost 5 bases and the J segment 0 bases; nucleotides outside the gene matches: 10. The V gene's germline CDR1 is SEHNR and CDR2 FQNEAQ (reference sequence). The CDR3 DNA is TGTGCCAGCAGCCTAGACCTAGCGGGTACTAGCACAGATACGCAGTATTTT. This sequence encodes CASSLDLAGTSTDTQYF.

This clonotype was counted many times. The rearrangement joins TRBV10-3 to TRBJ2-3; tentatively, D is TRBD1 (5 bases). Trimming took 7 bases from V and 2 from J, leaving 10 bases between them. The CDR3 runs 13 residues. Germline values: CDR1 ENHRY, CDR2 SYGVKD. Here the CDR3 reads CAIKDRNTDTQYF. Here the CDR3 DNA reads TGTGCCATCAAAGACAGAAACACAGATACGCAGTATTTT.

This clonotype appeared many times. The genes are TRBV5-5 and TRBJ1-4; possible D gene TRBD1, 6 bases. Germline-derived CDR1 and CDR2 are SGHKS and YYEKEE (reference sequence). There are 15 residues in the CDR3. V gave up 6 bases and J gave up 7 bases, with 19 bases separating them. The CDR3 DNA reads as TGTGCCAGCACTAATGACGGGGGGCCGGGTGAAAAACTGTTTTTT. As protein: CASTNDGGPGEKLFF.

This clonotype showed up many times. CDR3 loop: CASSQDRAGELFF. The CDR3 DNA reads TGTGCCAGCAGCCAGGACCGGGCCGGGGAGCTGTTTTTT. The chain has TRBV3-1 and TRBJ2-2; D gene uncertain. Looked up from germline, CDR1 is LGHDT and CDR2 is YNNKEL (reference sequence). Trimming cost V 3 bases and J 6 bases, with 8 bases left between them. CDR3 length: 13 amino acids.

There are many counts of this clonotype. The V call is TRBV5-5, the J call TRBJ2-1, with 11 positions matching TRBD1. Per the germline V gene, CDR1 is SGHKS and CDR2 is YYEKEE (reference sequence). This CDR3 contains 16 residues. V lost 4 bases to trimming and J lost 4 bases; unmatched junction nucleotides: 7. As DNA, the CDR3 is TGTGCCAGCAGCCCCCACGGGACAGGGGGATACAATGAGCAGTTCTTC. Protein sequence: CASSPHGTGGYNEQFF.